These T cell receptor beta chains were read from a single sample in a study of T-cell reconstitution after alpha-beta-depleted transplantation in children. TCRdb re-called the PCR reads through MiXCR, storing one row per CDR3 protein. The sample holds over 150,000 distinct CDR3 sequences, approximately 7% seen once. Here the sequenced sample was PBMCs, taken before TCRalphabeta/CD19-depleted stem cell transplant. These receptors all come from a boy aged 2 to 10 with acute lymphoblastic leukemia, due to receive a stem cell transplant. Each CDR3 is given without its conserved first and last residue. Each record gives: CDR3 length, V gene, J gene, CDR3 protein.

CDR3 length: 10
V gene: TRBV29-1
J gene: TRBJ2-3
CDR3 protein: SGGRERGTQY

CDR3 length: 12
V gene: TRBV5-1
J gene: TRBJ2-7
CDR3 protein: ASSLESSSYEQY

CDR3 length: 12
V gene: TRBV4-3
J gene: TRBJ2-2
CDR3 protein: ASSPQREVGELF

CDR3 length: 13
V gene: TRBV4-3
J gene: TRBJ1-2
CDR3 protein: ASSQDLGLPYGYT

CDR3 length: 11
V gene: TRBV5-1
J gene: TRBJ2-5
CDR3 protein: ASSSTSSETQY

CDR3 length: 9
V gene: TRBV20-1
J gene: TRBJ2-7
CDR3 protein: SARDRGEQY

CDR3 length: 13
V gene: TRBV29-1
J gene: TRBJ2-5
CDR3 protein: SVVDRGILQETQY

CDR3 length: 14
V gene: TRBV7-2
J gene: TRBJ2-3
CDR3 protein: ASSPRTSGGRHTQY

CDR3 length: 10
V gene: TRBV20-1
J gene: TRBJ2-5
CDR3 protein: SATTTQETQY

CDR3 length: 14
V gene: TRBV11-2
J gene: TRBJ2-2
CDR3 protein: ASSPLAGRDTGELF

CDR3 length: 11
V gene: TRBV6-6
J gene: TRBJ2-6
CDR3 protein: ASVGTGANVLT

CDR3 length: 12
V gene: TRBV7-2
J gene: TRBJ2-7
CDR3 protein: ASSFADRPYEQY

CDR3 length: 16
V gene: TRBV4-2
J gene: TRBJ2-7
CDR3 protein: ASSQERGGWISSYEQY

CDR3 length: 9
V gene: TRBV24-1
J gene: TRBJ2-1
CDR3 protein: ATNPAGDQF

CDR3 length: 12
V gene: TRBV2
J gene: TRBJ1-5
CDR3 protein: ASSSKGNGQPQH

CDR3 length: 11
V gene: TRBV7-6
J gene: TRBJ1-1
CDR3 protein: ASSHTVNTEAF

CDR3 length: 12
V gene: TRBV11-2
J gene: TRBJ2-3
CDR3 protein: ASSSRDRADTQY

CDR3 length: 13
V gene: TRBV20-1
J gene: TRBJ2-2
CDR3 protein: SANQAGSYTGELF

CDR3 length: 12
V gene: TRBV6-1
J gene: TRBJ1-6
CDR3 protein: ASSLRDRNSPLH

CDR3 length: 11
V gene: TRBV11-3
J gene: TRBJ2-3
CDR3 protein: ASSPVRTDTQY

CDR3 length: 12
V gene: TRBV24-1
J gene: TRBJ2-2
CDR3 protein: ATSENGYIGELF

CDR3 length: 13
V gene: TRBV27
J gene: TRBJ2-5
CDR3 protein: ASSRGVGRTETQY

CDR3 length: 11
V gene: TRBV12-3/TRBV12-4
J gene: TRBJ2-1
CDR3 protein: ASSSARKDEQF

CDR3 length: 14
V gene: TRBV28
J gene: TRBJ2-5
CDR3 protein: ASSSWTGADQETQY

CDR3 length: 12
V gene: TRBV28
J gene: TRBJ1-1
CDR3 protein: ASSFSTSLPEAF

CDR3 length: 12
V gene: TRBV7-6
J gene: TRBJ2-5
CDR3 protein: ASSDLGPPGTQY

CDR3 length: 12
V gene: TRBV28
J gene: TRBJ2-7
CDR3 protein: ASIQTGENYEQY

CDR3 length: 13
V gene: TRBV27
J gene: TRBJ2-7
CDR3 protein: ASSPPRTSEAEQY

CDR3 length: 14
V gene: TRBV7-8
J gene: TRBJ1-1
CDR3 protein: ASSLGGPVGYTEAF

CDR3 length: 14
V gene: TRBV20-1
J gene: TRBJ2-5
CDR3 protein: SAFRLTGASPETQY

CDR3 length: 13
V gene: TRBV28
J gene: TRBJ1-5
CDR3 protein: ASSLVRGQNQPQH

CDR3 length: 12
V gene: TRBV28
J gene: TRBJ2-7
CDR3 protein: ASSITGTADEQY

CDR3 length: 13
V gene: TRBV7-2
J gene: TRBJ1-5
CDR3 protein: ATALGPISNQPQH

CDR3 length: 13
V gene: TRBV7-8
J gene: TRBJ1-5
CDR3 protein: ASSLDRVSNQPQH

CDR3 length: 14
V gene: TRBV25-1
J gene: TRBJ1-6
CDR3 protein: ASSERQGTGHSPLH

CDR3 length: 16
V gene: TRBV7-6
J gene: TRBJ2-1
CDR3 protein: ASSQGLRVSAGGNEQF

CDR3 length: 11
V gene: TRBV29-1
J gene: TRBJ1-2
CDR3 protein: SVGGDRNYGYT

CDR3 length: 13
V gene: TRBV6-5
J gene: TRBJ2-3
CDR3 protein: ASSTSGGAFDTQY

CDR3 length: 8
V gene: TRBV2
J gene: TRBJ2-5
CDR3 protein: ASSEETQY

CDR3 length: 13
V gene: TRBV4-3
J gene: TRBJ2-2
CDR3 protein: ASRRTGANTGELF

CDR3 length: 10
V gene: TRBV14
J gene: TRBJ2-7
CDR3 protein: ASSHSGTGMY

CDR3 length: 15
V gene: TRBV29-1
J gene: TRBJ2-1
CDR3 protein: SVEDSSGVSSYNEQF

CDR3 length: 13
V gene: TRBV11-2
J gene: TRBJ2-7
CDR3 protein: ASRSPAGGGYEQY

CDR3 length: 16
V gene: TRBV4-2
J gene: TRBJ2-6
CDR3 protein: ASSQERVTFSGANVLT

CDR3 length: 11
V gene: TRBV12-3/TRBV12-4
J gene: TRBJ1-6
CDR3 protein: ASSPRGGSPLH

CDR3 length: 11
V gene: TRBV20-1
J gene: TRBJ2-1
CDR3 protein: SAEPGLGNEQF

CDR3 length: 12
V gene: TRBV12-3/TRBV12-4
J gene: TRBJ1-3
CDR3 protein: ASSSGTGSGTIY

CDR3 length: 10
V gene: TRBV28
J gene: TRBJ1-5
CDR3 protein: ASSKANQPQH

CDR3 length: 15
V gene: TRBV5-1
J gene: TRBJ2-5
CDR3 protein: ASSLGRGQEVQETQY

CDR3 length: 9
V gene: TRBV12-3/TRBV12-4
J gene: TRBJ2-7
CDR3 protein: ASSLGSKQY

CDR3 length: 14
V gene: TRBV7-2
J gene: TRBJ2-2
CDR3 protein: ASSSRQGSDTGELF

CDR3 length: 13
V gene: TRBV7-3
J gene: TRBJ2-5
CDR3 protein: ASSPGTGGYETQY

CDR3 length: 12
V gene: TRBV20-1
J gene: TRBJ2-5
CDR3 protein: SLSPSGSLETQY

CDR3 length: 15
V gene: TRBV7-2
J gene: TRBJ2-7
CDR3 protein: ASSLGASGVSSYEQY

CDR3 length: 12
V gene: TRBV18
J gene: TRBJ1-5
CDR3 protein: ASSETGGNQPQH

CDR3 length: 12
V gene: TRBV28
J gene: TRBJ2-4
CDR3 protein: ASSAPGRRDIQY

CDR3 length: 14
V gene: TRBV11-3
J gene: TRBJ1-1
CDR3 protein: ASSSGTGEMNTEAF

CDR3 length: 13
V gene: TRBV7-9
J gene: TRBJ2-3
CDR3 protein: ASSSRVPGSDTQY

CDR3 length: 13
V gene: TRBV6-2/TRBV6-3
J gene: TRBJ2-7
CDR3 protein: ASRGLAGGRNEQY